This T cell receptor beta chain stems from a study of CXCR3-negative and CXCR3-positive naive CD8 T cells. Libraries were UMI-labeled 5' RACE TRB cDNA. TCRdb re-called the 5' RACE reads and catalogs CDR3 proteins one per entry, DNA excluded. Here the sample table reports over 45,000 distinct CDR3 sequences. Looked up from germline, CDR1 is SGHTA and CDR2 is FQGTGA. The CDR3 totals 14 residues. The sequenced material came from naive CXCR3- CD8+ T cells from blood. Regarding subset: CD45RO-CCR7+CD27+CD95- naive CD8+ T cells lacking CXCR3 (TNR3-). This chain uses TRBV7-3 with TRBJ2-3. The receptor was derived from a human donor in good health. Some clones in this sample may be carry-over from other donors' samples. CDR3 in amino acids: CASSLTGSVDTQYF.